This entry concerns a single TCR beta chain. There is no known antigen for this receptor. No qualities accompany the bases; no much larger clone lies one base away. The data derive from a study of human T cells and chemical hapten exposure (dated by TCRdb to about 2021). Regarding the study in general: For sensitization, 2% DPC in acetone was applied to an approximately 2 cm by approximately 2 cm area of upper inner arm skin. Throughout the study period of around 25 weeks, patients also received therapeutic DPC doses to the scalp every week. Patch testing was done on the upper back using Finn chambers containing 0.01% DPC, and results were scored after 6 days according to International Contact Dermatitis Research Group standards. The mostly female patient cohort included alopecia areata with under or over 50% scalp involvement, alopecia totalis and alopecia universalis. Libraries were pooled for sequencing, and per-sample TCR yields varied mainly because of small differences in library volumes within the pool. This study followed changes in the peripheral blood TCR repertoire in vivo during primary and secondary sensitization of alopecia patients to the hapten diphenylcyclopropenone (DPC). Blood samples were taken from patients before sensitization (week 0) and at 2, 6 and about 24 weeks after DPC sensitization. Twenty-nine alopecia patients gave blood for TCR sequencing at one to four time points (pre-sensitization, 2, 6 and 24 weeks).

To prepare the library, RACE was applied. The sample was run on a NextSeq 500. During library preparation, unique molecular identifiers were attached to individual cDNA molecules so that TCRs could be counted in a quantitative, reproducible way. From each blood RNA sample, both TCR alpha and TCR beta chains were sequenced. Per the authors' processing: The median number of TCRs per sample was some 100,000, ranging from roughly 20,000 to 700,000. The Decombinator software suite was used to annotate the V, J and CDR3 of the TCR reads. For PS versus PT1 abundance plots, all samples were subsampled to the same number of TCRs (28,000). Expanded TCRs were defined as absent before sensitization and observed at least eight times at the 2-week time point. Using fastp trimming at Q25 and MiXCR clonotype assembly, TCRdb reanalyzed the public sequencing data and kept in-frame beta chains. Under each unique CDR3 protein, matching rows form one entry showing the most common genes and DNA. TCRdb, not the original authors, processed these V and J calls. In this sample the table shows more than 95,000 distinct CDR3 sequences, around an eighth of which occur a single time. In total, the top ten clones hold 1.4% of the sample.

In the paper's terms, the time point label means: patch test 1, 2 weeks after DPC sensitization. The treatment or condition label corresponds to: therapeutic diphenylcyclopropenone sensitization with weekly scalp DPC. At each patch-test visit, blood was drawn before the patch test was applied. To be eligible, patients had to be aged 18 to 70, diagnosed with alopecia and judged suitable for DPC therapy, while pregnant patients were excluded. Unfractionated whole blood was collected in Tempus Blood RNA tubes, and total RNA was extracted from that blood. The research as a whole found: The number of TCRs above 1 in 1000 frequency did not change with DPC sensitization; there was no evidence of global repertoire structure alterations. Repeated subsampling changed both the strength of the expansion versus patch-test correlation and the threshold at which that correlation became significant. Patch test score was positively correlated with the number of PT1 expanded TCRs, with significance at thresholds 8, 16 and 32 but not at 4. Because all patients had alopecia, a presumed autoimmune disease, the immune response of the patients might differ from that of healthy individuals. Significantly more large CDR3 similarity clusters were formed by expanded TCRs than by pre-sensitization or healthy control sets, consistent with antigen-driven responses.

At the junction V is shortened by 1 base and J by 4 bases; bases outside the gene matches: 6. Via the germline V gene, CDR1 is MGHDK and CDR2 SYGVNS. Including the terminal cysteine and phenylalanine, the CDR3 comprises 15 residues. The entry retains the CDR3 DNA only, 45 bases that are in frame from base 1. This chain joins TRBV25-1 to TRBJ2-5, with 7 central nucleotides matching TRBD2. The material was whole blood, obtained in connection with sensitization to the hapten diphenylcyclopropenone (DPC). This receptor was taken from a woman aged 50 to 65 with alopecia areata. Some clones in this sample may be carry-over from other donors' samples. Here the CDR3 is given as CASSELRRGIETQYF. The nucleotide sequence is TGTGCCAGCAGTGAATTACGGCGGGGGATAGAGACCCAGTACTTC.